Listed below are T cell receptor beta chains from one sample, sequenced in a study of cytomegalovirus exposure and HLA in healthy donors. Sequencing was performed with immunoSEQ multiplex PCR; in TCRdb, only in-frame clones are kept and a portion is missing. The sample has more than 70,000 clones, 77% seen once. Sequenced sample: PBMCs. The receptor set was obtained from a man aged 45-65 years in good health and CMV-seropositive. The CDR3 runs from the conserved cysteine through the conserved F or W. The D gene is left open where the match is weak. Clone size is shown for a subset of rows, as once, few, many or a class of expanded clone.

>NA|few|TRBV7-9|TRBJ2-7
CASSPGYEQYF
TGTGCCAGCAGTCCAGGGTACGAGCAGTACTTC
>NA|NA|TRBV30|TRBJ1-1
CAWFLPGRGTEAFF
TGTGCCTGGTTTTTGCCCGGCCGAGGGACTGAAGCTTTCTTT
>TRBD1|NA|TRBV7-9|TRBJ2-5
CASSYLNRGNQETQYF
TGTGCCAGCAGCTATCTCAACAGGGGGAACCAAGAGACCCAGTACTTC
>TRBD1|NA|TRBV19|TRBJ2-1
CASSVQGVGNEQFF
TGTGCCAGTAGTGTACAGGGGGTTGGCAATGAGCAGTTCTTC
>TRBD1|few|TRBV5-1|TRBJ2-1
CASSFNRGNNEQFF
TGCGCCAGCAGCTTTAACAGGGGCAACAATGAGCAGTTCTTC
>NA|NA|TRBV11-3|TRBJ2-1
CASSLDLALLFF
TGTGCCAGCAGCTTAGATCTTGCCCTACTGTTCTTC
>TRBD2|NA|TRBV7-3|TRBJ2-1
CASSLLAVDNEQFF
TGTGCCAGCAGCTTACTAGCGGTAGACAATGAGCAGTTCTTC
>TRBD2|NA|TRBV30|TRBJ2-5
CAWRGSGRFETQYF
TGTGCCTGGAGGGGCAGCGGGAGGTTTGAGACCCAGTACTTC
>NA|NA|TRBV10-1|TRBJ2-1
CASPGLLRNEQFF
TGCGCCAGCCCGGGACTTCTTCGTAATGAGCAGTTCTTC
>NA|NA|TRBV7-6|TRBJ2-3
CASSSTSTDTQYF
TGTGCCAGCAGCTCCACTAGCACAGATACGCAGTATTTT
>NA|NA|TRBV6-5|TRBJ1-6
CASSQLGASPLHF
TGTGCCAGCAGTCAACTTGGGGCGTCACCCCTCCACTTT
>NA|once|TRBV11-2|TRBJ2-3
CASNPRGRELDTQYF
TGTGCCAGCAACCCCCGGGGGCGGGAGTTGGATACGCAGTATTTT
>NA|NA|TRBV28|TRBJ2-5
CASSLEETQYF
TGTGCCAGCAGTTTAGAGGAGACCCAGTACTTC
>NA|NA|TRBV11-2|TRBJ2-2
CASSLDFREENTGELFF
TGTGCCAGCAGCTTAGATTTCAGGGAAGAGAACACCGGGGAGCTGTTTTTT
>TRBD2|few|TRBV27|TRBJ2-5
CASSLMAGLVAETQYF
TGTGCCAGCAGTCTCATGGCGGGACTAGTGGCTGAGACCCAGTACTTC
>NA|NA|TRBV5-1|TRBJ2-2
CASSLGTNTEELFF
TGCGCCAGCAGCTTGGGCACTAACACCGAGGAGCTGTTTTTT
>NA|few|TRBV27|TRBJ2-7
CASTSLFGQGGGLAYEQYF
TGTGCCAGCACCTCCCTCTTTGGACAGGGAGGGGGCCTTGCCTACGAGCAGTACTTC
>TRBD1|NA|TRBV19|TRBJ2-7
CASSIRDSGYEQYF
TGTGCCAGTAGTATCCGGGACAGTGGCTACGAGCAGTACTTC
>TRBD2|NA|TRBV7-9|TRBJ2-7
CASSRSSGSSEQYF
TGTGCCAGCAGCCGGTCTAGCGGGAGTTCCGAGCAGTACTTC
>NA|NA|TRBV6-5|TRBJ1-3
CASSPGVGNTIYF
TGTGCCAGCTCTCCGGGGGTTGGAAACACCATATATTTT
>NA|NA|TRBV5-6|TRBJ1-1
CASSLAQQETEAFF
TGTGCCAGCAGCTTGGCCCAACAGGAAACTGAAGCTTTCTTT
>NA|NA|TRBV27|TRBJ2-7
CASKLRTAYEQYF
TGTGCCAGCAAGCTCAGGACAGCCTACGAGCAGTACTTC
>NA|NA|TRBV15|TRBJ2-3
CATSRAQFTDTQYF
TGTGCCACCAGCAGAGCACAGTTCACAGATACGCAGTATTTT
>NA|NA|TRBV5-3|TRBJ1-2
CARSHDQAAYGYTF
TGTGCCAGAAGTCATGACCAGGCCGCGTATGGCTACACCTTC
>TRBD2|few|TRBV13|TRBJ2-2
CASSSITRLAGGHTGELFF
TGTGCCAGCAGCTCCATTACGCGACTAGCGGGAGGGCACACCGGGGAGCTGTTTTTT
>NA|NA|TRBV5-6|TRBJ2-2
CASSKGLFTGELFF
TGTGCCAGCAGCAAAGGACTGTTCACCGGGGAGCTGTTTTTT
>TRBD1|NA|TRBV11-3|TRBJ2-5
CASSFSGGLPGTQYF
TGTGCCAGCAGCTTCTCAGGGGGCCTCCCGGGGACCCAGTACTTC
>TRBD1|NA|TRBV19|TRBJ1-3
CASSMQTGGSGNTIYF
TGTGCCAGTAGTATGCAGACAGGGGGCTCTGGAAACACCATATATTTT
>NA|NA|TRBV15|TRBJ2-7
CATSRDSSYEQYF
TGTGCCACCAGCAGGGACAGCTCCTACGAGCAGTACTTC
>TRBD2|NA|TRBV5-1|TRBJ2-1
CASRREGVNEQFF
TGCGCCAGCAGGCGGGAGGGGGTCAATGAGCAGTTCTTC
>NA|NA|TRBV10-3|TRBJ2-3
CAISSAEYTDTQYF
TGTGCCATCAGTTCCGCGGAGTACACAGATACGCAGTATTTT
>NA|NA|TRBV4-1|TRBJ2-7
CASRGAGNYEQYF
TGCGCCAGCAGAGGGGCAGGAAACTACGAGCAGTACTTC
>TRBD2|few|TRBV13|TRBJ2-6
CASSLGTSGSRAGANGLTF
TGTGCCAGCAGCTTAGGGACTAGCGGGAGTCGGGCCGGGGCCAACGGCCTGACTTTC
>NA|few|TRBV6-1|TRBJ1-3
CASRLDSSGNTIYF
TGTGCCAGCAGGTTAGACAGCTCTGGAAACACCATATATTTT
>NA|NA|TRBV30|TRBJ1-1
CAWSRGISNEAFF
TGTGCCTGGAGTCGAGGGATTTCTAATGAAGCTTTCTTT
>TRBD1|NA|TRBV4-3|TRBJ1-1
CASSRLPGTDEAFF
TGCGCCAGCAGCCGGCTCCCCGGGACAGATGAAGCTTTCTTT
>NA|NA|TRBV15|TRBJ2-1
CATSSGLPWREQFF
TGTGCCACCAGCTCGGGACTCCCATGGAGGGAGCAGTTCTTC
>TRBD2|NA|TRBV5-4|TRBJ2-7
CASSFSGRLHEQYF
TGTGCCAGCAGCTTTAGCGGGAGATTGCACGAGCAGTACTTC
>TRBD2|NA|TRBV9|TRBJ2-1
CASSDSGSNNNEQFF
TGTGCCAGCAGCGATAGCGGGAGTAATAACAATGAGCAGTTCTTC
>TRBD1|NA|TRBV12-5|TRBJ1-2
CASGNRDRDSNGYTF
TGTGCTAGTGGTAATAGGGACAGGGATTCAAATGGCTACACCTTC
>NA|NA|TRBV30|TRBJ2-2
CAWSDKSGTNLIGELFF
TGTGCCTGGAGCGACAAATCAGGGACAAATCTGATCGGGGAGCTGTTTTTT
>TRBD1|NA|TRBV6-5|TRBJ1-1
CASRPGQGLTFF
TGTGCCAGCAGACCGGGACAGGGGCTAACTTTCTTT
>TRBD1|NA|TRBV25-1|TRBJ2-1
CASSPHLIDRDGEQFF
TGTGCCAGCAGTCCTCATCTCATAGACAGGGACGGTGAGCAGTTCTTC
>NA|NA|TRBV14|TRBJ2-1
CASSQNGIGNEQFF
TGTGCCAGCAGCCAAAACGGGATAGGTAATGAGCAGTTCTTC
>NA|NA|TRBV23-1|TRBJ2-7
CDQKTAYEQYF
TGCGACCAGAAGACAGCATACGAGCAGTACTTC
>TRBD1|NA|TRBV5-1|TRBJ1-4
CASSTGIQGIGEKLFF
TGCGCCAGCAGCACGGGGATACAGGGGATCGGTGAAAAACTGTTTTTT
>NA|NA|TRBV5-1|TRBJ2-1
CASSLADYEQFF
TGCGCCAGCAGCTTGGCCGACTATGAGCAGTTCTTC